Given below is one TCR beta chain in context. Its specificity is not known. The data stem from a study of cytomegalovirus exposure and HLA in healthy donors. Overall study findings and caveats: A later analysis appeared to link common viral pathogens to several of the most significant clusters. V segments that were indistinguishable, TRBV6-2 and TRBV6-3 among them, were omitted from analysis. Relative to equally common others, HLA-associated TCR beta chains showed greater clonal expansion in a later analysis. A later analysis reportedly identified an Asian-associated ancestry cluster as carrying fewer N-insertions than the 666-donor mean.

The PCR made use of 60 Vbeta and 13 Jbeta primers. Method: immunoSEQ multiplex PCR; TCRdb's copy keeps in-frame clones and lacks some. The sample contains about 140,000 clones, around 82% of which appear only once. The trim removed 4 bases at V and 2 bases at J, leaving 4 bases unmatched. CDR1 MGHRA and CDR2 YSYEKL come from the germline V gene. CDR3 length equals 15 residues. The receptor was isolated from a young woman in good health and CMV-seropositive. The chain couples TRBV4-1 to TRBJ1-3, with 8 bases aligning to TRBD1. Sequenced input: PBMCs. The CDR3 here is CASSRRQGTGNTIYF. The CDR3 DNA reads TGCGCCAGCAGCCGTCGACAGGGGACTGGAAACACCATATATTTT.